This entry lists 15 T cell receptor beta chains sequenced from one sample in a study of T cell repertoires in cytomegalovirus infection. These receptors' antigens are unknown. One entry per CDR3 protein, called by TCRdb with MiXCR from the reads. The data contain about 310,000 distinct CDR3 sequences, 25% of them singletons. Sequencing was performed on cultured PBMCs, taken from culture after CMV antigen stimulation. The receptors shown here come from a human donor in good health (CMV status not recorded). Some clones in this sample may be carry-over from other donors' samples.

This chain joins TRBV7-6 and TRBJ2-1; TRBD2 agrees at 7 bases. The CDR3 totals 15 residues. CDR1 and CDR2 from the germline V gene are SGHVS and FNYEAQ. J gave up 5 bases and V 5 bases, and 9 bases lay outside the gene matches. Written as DNA, the CDR3 is TGTGCCAGCAGCCCCGACGGGACTACTAACAATGAGCAGTTCTTC. It is translated as CASSPDGTTNNEQFF.

This clonotype appeared a few times. The chain is built from TRBV11-3 and TRBJ2-1; D possibly corresponds to TRBD2 (5 bases). The CDR3 has 11 residues. Trimming cost V 7 bases and J 9 bases, with 10 bases left between them. Germline V gives CDR1 SGHNT, CDR2 YENEEA. The CDR3 bases are TGTGCCAGCACCCAAGGAGGTGAGCAGTTCTTC. It encodes CASTQGGEQFF.

The gene calls are TRBV19 and TRBJ2-5; no reliable D call. Trimming removed 1 base from V and 5 bases from J, with 14 bases in between. There are 15 residues in the CDR3. Germline loops: CDR1 LNHDA, CDR2 SQIVND (reference sequence). CDR3 amino acids: CASSIVGVGGETQYF. CDR3 sequence (DNA): TGTGCCAGTAGTATAGTAGGAGTTGGCGGCGAGACCCAGTACTTC.

The V and J genes are TRBV10-3 and TRBJ2-3; a possible D gene is TRBD2 (6 bases). The V gene's germline CDR1 is ENHRY and CDR2 SYGVKD. V was pared by 2 bases and J by 3 bases, with 6 bases between. This CDR3 contains 13 residues. DNA of the CDR3: TGTGCCATCAGTGAGCGGGGGACAGATACGCAGTATTTT. It encodes CAISERGTDTQYF.

The genes are TRBV18 and TRBJ1-5, with TRBD1 identical over 7 bases. J was trimmed by 5 bases and V by 3 bases; bases with no gene match: 7. The CDR3 consists of 15 residues. Germline V gene data show CDR1 as KGHSH and CDR2 as LQKENI. CDR3 sequence (DNA): TGTGCCAGCTCACCCCTTAGGGGGCTCGATCAGCCCCAGCATTTT. Its protein is CASSPLRGLDQPQHF. The full variable domain, with the rest looked up from reference TRBV18 and TRBJ1-5, is NAGVMQNPRHLVRRRGQEARLRCSPMKGHSHVYWYRQLPEEGLKFMVYLQKENIIDESGMPKERFSAEFPKEGPSILRIQQVVRGDSAAYFCASSPLRGLDQPQHFGDGTRLSIL.

This clonotype was seen a handful of times. The V and J genes are TRBV7-2 and TRBJ2-3; 7 bases match TRBD1. V shed 2 bases, J shed 3 bases, and the junction held 8 bases outside the gene matches. The length of the CDR3 is 16 residues. Germline CDR1 and CDR2: SGHTA and FQGNSA. The CDR3 DNA reads as TGTGCCAGCAGCTTAATCGGGCAGGGGGTGACAGATACGCAGTATTTT. Protein: CASSLIGQGVTDTQYF.

Ten or more counts support this clonotype. The rearrangement uses TRBV6-5 and TRBJ1-1, with no clear D. Germline lookup yields CDR1 MNHEY and CDR2 SVGAGI. The CDR3 runs 16 residues. The germline V and J ends were trimmed by 0 bases and 5 bases, with 16 bases remaining between them. The CDR3 DNA reads TGTGCCAGCAGTTACTCGAACGGGTTCCGGCTGACTGAAGCTTTCTTT. Protein sequence: CASSYSNGFRLTEAFF.

This clonotype was detected only a few times. This chain uses TRBV2 with TRBJ2-7, with D hard to call. The CDR3 runs to 13 residues. Trimming took 6 bases from V and 3 from J, leaving 12 bases between them. Germline CDR1 reads SNHLY; CDR2 reads FYNNEI. The CDR3 reads CASSPPLNYEQYF. The CDR3 DNA follows: TGTGCCAGCAGCCCTCCCTTGAACTACGAGCAGTACTTC.

In its sample, this clonotype was seen a few times. This sequence joins TRBV4-1 and TRBJ2-3; D uncertain. The germline gives CDR1 MGHRA, CDR2 YSYEKL. Between the trimmed V and J ends, which lost 8 bases and 3 bases, there was a span of 18 bases. The CDR3 totals 15 residues. The DNA of the CDR3 is TGCGCCAGCCAGAACAGCCTATTTGGGACAGATACGCAGTATTTT. Translated: CASQNSLFGTDTQYF.

The V gene is TRBV6-1, the J gene TRBJ2-2; possibly TRBD2 for D (6 bases). This CDR3 has 14 amino acids. Germline CDR1 reads MNHNS; CDR2 reads SASEGT. Trimming shortened V by 7 bases and J by 0 bases, and 9 bases separated the two germline ends. The CDR3 spells CASTEGANTGELFF. CDR3 coding DNA: TGTGCCAGCACGGAGGGCGCGAACACCGGGGAGCTGTTTTTT.

This clonotype turned up a few times. The chain carries TRBV11-2 and TRBJ1-4; a weak D match, TRBD1 (5 bases). This CDR3 comprises 15 residues. CDR1 SGHAT and CDR2 FQNNGV come from the germline V gene. V was clipped by 3 bases and J by 8 bases, with 16 bases between them. The CDR3 sequence is CASSFPGQAGEKLFF. CDR3 nucleotides: TGTGCCAGCAGCTTCCCGGGGCAGGCGGGCGAAAAACTGTTTTTT.

The gene calls are TRBV4-2 and TRBJ2-7, with no clear D. Trimming left V 1 base short and J 2 bases short, with 12 bases between. The V gene's germline CDR1 is LGHNA and CDR2 YNFKEQ. This CDR3 spans 15 amino acids. DNA for the CDR3: TGTGCCAGCAGCCAAGTCGGTCCGGTGCCCTACGAGCAGTACTTC. Protein sequence: CASSQVGPVPYEQYF.

This clonotype came up a few times. V gene TRBV7-3 combines with J gene TRBJ2-3; the match to TRBD2 covers 10 bases. The J segment lost 9 bases and the V segment lost 0 bases, leaving 15 bases of the junction unmatched. The CDR3 runs 18 residues. Germline lookup yields CDR1 SGHTA and CDR2 FQGTGA. The CDR3 is CASSLTDARLAGWNTQYF. The CDR3 region has the DNA TGTGCCAGCAGCTTAACGGATGCCCGACTAGCGGGCTGGAACACGCAGTATTTT.

This chain's CDR3 is CASSGIDTDTQYF. The CDR3 DNA reads TGTGCCAGCAGCGGGATTGACACAGATACGCAGTATTTT. The chain joins TRBV25-1 to TRBJ2-3, with D possibly matching TRBD2 (5 bases). The V end lost 6 bases, the J end lost 2 bases, and 9 bases lay between the germline ends. This CDR3 contains 13 residues. The germline V gene encodes CDR1 MGHDK and CDR2 SYGVNS.

This clonotype has a handful of counts. The chain combines TRBV7-2 with TRBJ1-6; D is unresolved. The ends were cut back, 1 base at V and 6 bases at J, with 7 bases in the middle. Germline CDR1 is SGHTA and CDR2 is FQGNSA. This CDR3 comprises 14 residues. The CDR3 region has the DNA TGTGCCAGCAGCTTAGGACCAGCTAATTCACCCCTCCACTTT. It specifies CASSLGPANSPLHF.